This TCR beta chain was identified during a study of cytomegalovirus exposure and HLA in healthy donors. General study results and limits: Later on, a genetic analysis was performed. It linked a missense variant in DCLRE1C with V- and J-gene trimming of TCR beta.

60 Vbeta and 13 Jbeta primers were used in PCR. Method: immunoSEQ multiplex PCR; TCRdb's copy keeps in-frame clones and lacks some. The table includes approximately 220,000 clones, roughly 80% detected once. On this clone: The antigen is not known.

J lost 4 bases, V lost 0 bases, and 9 bases had no gene match. The CDR3 runs to 16 residues. CDR1 is SGHRS and CDR2 is YFSETQ in the germline V gene. The clonotype originates from a girl between 5 and 17 years old in good health and CMV-seronegative. Sequenced: PBMCs. The J gene is TRBJ1-2, the V gene TRBV5-1; TRBD1 aligns across 7 bases. The CDR3 DNA follows: TGCGCCAGCAGCTTGGAATCCCAGACAGGGAGCTATGGCTACACCTTC. Residues: CASSLESQTGSYGYTF.